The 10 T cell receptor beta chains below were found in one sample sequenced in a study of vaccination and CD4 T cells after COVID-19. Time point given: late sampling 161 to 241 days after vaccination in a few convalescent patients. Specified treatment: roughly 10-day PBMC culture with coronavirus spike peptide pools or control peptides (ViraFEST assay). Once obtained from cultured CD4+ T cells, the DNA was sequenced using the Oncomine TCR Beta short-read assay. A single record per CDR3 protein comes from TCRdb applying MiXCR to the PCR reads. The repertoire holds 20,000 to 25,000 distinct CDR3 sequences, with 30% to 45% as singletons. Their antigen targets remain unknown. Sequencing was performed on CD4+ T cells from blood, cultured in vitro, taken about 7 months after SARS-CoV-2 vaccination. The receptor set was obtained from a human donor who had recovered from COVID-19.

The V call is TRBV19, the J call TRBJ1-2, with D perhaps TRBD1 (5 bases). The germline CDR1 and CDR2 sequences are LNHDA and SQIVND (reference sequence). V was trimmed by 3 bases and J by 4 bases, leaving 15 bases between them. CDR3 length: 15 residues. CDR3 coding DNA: TGTGCCAGTAGTATCACCCGACAGCCACTCTATGGCTACACCTTC. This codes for CASSITRQPLYGYTF.

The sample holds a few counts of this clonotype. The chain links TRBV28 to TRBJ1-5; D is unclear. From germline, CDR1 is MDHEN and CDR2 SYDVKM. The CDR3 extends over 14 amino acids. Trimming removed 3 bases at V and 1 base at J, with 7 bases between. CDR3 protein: CASSFGGSNQPQHF. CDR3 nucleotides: TGTGCCAGCAGTTTTGGCGGAAGCAATCAGCCCCAGCATTTT.

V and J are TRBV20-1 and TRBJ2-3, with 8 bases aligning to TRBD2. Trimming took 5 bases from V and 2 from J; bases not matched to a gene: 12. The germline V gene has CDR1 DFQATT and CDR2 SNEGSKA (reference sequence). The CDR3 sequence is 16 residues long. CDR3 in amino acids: CSADRAGEEYTDTQYF. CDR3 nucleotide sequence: TGCAGTGCTGACAGAGCGGGAGAGGAATACACAGATACGCAGTATTTT.

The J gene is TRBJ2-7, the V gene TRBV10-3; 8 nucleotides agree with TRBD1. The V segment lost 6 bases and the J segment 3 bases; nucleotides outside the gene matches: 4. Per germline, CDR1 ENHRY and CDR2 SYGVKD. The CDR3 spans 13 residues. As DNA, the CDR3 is TGTGCCATCAGGGACGGGACAGGCTACGAGCAGTACTTC. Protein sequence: CAIRDGTGYEQYF.

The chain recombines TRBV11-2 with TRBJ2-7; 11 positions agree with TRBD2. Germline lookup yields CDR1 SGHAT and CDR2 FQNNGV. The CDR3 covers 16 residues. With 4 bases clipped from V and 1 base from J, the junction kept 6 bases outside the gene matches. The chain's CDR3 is CASSSKTSGTSYEQYF. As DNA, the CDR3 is TGTGCCAGCAGCTCAAAGACTAGCGGGACGTCCTACGAGCAGTACTTC. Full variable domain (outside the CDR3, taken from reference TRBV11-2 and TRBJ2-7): EAGVAQSPRYKIIEKRQSVAFWCNPISGHATLYWYQQILGQGPKLLIQFQNNGVVDDSQLPKDRFSAERLKGVDSTLKIQPAKLEDSAVYLCASSSKTSGTSYEQYFGPGTRLTVT.

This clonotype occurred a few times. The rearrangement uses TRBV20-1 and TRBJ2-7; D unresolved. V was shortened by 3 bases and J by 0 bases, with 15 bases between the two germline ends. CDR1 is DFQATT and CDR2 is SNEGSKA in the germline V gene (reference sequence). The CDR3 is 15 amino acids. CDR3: CSASIGAQSSYEQYF. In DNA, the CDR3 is TGCAGTGCTAGTATTGGCGCCCAGAGCTCCTACGAGCAGTACTTC.

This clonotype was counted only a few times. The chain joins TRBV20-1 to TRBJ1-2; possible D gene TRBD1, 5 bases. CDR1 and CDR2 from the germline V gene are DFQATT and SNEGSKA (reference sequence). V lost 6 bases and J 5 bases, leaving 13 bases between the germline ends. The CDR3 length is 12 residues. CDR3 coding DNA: TGCAGTGCAACGGGCAGGGATTATGGCTACACCTTC. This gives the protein CSATGRDYGYTF.

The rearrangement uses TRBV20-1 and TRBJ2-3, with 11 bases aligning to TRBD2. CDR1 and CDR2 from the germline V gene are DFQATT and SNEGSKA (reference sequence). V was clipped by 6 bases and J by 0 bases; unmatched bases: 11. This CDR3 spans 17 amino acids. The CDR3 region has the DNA TGCAGTGCCAATCCCGGGACTAGCGGACCTAGCACAGATACGCAGTATTTT. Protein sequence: CSANPGTSGPSTDTQYF.

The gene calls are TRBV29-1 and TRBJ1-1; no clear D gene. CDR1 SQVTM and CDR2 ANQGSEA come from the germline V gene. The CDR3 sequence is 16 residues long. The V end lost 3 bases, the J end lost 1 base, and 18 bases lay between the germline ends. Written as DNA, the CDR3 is TGCAGCGTTGAGGGAGTTCGGTGGCCGGCGAACACTGAAGCTTTCTTT. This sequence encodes CSVEGVRWPANTEAFF.

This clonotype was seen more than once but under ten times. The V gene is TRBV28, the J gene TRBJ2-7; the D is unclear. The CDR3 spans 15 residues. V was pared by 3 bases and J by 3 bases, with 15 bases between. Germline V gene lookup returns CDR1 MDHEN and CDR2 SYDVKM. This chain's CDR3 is CASSLASSNRYEQYF. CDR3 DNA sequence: TGTGCCAGCAGTTTGGCGTCTAGTAACCGCTACGAGCAGTACTTC.